The 6 T cell receptor beta chains below were found in one sample sequenced in a study of blood T cell repertoires in COVID-19. Sequencing was performed with immunoSEQ multiplex PCR; in TCRdb, only in-frame clones are kept and a portion is missing. Here the sample spans roughly 66,000 clones, 82% being singletons. The specimen sequenced was peripheral blood. Source of these receptors: a man in his 60s with acute or convalescent COVID-19.

Here the CDR3 reads CASTPYEQYV. DNA for the CDR3: TGTGCCAGTACTCCCTACGAGCAGTACGTC. The rearrangement uses TRBV19 and TRBJ2-7; D not certain. Germline loops: CDR1 LNHDA, CDR2 SQIVND (reference sequence). Trimming cost V 7 bases and J 2 bases, with 3 bases left between them. There are 10 residues in the CDR3.

V is TRBV24-1 and J is TRBJ2-1, with D possibly being TRBD1 (6 bases). Germline V gene lookup returns CDR1 KGHDR and CDR2 SFDVKD. V dropped 1 base and J dropped 8 bases, with 14 bases sitting between them. The CDR3 contains 15 residues. CDR3 residues: CATSDFRQGYDEQFF. Written as DNA, the CDR3 is TGTGCCACCAGTGATTTCCGGCAGGGGTATGATGAGCAGTTCTTC.

The chain is built from TRBV4-1 and TRBJ1-3, with 7 nucleotides matching TRBD1. J was trimmed by 4 bases and V by 4 bases; bases with no gene match: 16. Germline CDR1 reads MGHRA; CDR2 reads YSYEKL. The CDR3 totals 18 residues. Here the CDR3 reads CASSPGQDVLAKGNTIYF. In DNA form, the CDR3 reads TGCGCCAGCAGCCCAGGACAGGACGTACTAGCTAAAGGAAACACCATATATTTT.

This sequence joins TRBV11-2 and TRBJ1-4; a weak D match, TRBD1 (6 bases). Germline V gene sequence: CDR1 SGHAT, CDR2 FQNNGV. Deletions cut 6 bases from V and 10 bases from J, with 18 bases between. CDR3 size: 14 residues. CDR3 amino acids: CASSNDRRWGKLFF. CDR3 bases: TGTGCCAGCAGTAACGACAGGAGGTGGGGAAAACTGTTTTTT.

The rearrangement links TRBV19 to TRBJ1-5, with TRBD1 matching 12 bases. This CDR3 contains 16 residues. V was clipped by 5 bases and J by 7 bases; unmatched bases: 9. The germline CDR1 and CDR2 sequences are LNHDA and SQIVND (reference sequence). CDR3 loop: CASSPGTGGAGQPQHF. The CDR3 bases are TGTGCCAGTAGTCCCGGGACAGGGGGCGCGGGGCAGCCCCAGCATTTT.

The rearrangement links TRBV6-2 or TRBV6-3 to TRBJ2-5; D may be TRBD1 (6 bases). The CDR3 has 15 amino acids. The V end lost 3 bases, the J end lost 0 bases, and 11 bases lay between the germline ends. Germline CDR1 is MNHEY and CDR2 is SVGEGT. The CDR3 DNA sequence: TGTGCCAGCAGTTATGGACAGAGCTACCAAGAGACCCAGTACTTC. Encoded protein: CASSYGQSYQETQYF.